This entry lists 20 T cell receptor beta chains sequenced from one sample in a study of blood T cell repertoires in COVID-19. Sequencing was performed with immunoSEQ multiplex PCR; in TCRdb, only in-frame clones are kept and a portion is missing. This sample carries approximately 400,000 clones, around 87% of them seen once, and the ten largest clones take 1% to 1.5%. The sequencing input was PBMCs or T cells enriched from blood (not recorded which). These receptors were taken from a man between 25 and 39 years old who had recovered from COVID-19.

The rearrangement uses TRBV11-2 and TRBJ1-1; 10 nucleotides align to TRBD1. CDR3 size: 14 residues. Per germline, CDR1 SGHAT and CDR2 FQNNGV. Trimming took 3 bases from V and 5 from J; bases not matched to a gene: 3. This CDR3 reads CASSFPGQGTEAFF. The CDR3 bases are TGTGCCAGCAGCTTCCCGGGACAGGGGACTGAAGCTTTCTTT.

The chain combines TRBV27 with TRBJ2-7, with 12 bases that match TRBD1. V dropped 6 bases and J dropped 3; count of bases not matched to a gene: 18. The CDR3 loop spans 19 amino acids. From germline, CDR1 is MNHEY and CDR2 SMNVEV (reference sequence). The CDR3 DNA is TGTGCCAGCAGAACCGGGACAGGGGGCCGTCAACATAGATTCTACGAGCAGTACTTC. Amino acids: CASRTGTGGRQHRFYEQYF.

The V call is TRBV21-1, the J call TRBJ2-2; TRBD1, the D gene given by the table, was not confirmed from the DNA. TRBV21-1 is a listed pseudogene. The CDR3 spans 17 residues. The CDR3 bases are TGTGCCAGCAGAGGCTTCTTATACACAGGCTTGACCGGGGAGCTGTTTTTT. It codes for CASRGFLYTGLTGELFF.

V and J are TRBV2 and TRBJ2-2; no definite D call. The CDR3 is 13 residues long. Trimming pared 8 bases from V and 2 bases from J, leaving 9 bases between. Germline loops: CDR1 SNHLY, CDR2 FYNNEI. CDR3 in DNA: TGTGCCAGCGAGGTGGCCAACACCGGGGAGCTGTTTTTT. The encoded protein is CASEVANTGELFF.

This clone was seen once. The genes are TRBV5-1 and TRBJ1-1; D might be TRBD1 (5 bases). With 5 bases removed from V and 1 base from J, the gap between germline ends came to 18 bases. This CDR3 has 16 residues. Germline V gene data show CDR1 as SGHRS and CDR2 as YFSETQ. This CDR3 reads CASRFGFGQGNTEAFF. For the CDR3, the DNA is TGCGCCAGCAGATTCGGATTTGGGCAGGGGAACACTGAAGCTTTCTTT.

This clone was seen only once. The chain employs TRBV6-6 and TRBJ1-1; 8 bases fit TRBD1. After removal of 2 bases from V and 1 base from J, the junction contained 3 bases not matched to a gene. Germline CDR1 is MNHNY and CDR2 is SVGAGI (reference sequence). CDR3 length: 15 residues. CDR3 residues: CASSYGQGKNTEAFF. The CDR3 DNA is TGTGCCAGCAGTTACGGACAGGGTAAGAACACTGAAGCTTTCTTT.

This clone was counted between two and nine times. V and J are TRBV6-5 and TRBJ1-5; 11 bases fit TRBD1. CDR3 size: 14 residues. Germline-derived CDR1 and CDR2 are MNHEY and SVGAGI. The V segment lost 7 bases and the J segment 6 bases; nucleotides outside the gene matches: 5. The CDR3 DNA follows: TGTGCCAGCATGGGGACAGGGGGGCGTCAGCCCCAGCATTTT. Its translation is CASMGTGGRQPQHF.

Written as DNA, the CDR3 is TGCGCCAGCGGCCAGCGGGGCCCTACAGATACGCAGTATTTT. As protein: CASGQRGPTDTQYF. This chain uses TRBV5-1 with TRBJ2-3; 7 bases map to TRBD2. The trim removed 7 bases at V and 3 bases at J, leaving 8 bases unmatched. Per germline, CDR1 SGHRS and CDR2 YFSETQ. This CDR3 comprises 14 residues.

V is TRBV10-2 and J is TRBJ1-1; 7 bases agree with TRBD1. CDR1 and CDR2 (germline): WSHSY, SAAADI. Unmatched junction bases numbered 6, after V lost 10 bases and J lost 1 base. This CDR3 comprises 13 residues. Here the CDR3 reads CATGGQKNTEAFF. The CDR3 DNA reads TGCGCCACAGGGGGACAGAAGAACACTGAAGCTTTCTTT.

V and J are TRBV27 and TRBJ1-5; 9 positions agree with TRBD1. From germline, CDR1 is MNHEY and CDR2 SMNVEV (reference sequence). The V segment lost 5 bases and the J segment 6 bases; nucleotides outside the gene matches: 8. The CDR3 sequence is 15 residues long. The CDR3 reads CASSPDRGSSQPQHF. CDR3 sequence (DNA): TGTGCCAGCAGTCCGGACAGGGGTTCCAGTCAGCCCCAGCATTTT.

This clone was recorded many times. The rearrangement uses TRBV5-6 and TRBJ2-1; 9 nucleotides line up with TRBD1. V gave up 3 bases and J gave up 4 bases; unmatched junction bases: 5. The CDR3 loop spans 15 amino acids. In germline, CDR1 is SGHDT, CDR2 YYEEEE. The CDR3 coding sequence is TGTGCCAGCAGCTCGGGACAGGGAATTTACAATGAGCAGTTCTTC. Its protein is CASSSGQGIYNEQFF.

The rearrangement uses TRBV7-9 and TRBJ2-1; D is undetermined. CDR1 SEHNR and CDR2 FQNEAQ come from the germline V gene (reference sequence). This CDR3 has 14 residues. Trimming shortened V by 1 base and J by 5 bases, and 9 bases separated the two germline ends. The CDR3 DNA is TGTGCCAGCAGCTTAGTTGAGAGGCACAATGAGCAGTTCTTC. It translates to CASSLVERHNEQFF.

V and J are TRBV4-3 and TRBJ2-3; 7 bases align to TRBD2. Germline CDR1 is LGHNA and CDR2 is YSLEER. The CDR3 covers 19 residues. V lost 0 bases to trimming and J lost 2 bases; unmatched junction nucleotides: 14. CDR3 nucleotide sequence: TGCGCCAGCAGCCAAGATATGTATTCGGGAGGAGGGGTCACAGATACGCAGTATTTT. Amino acids: CASSQDMYSGGGVTDTQYF.

This clone was found once. The rearrangement links TRBV6-5 to TRBJ1-5, with D uncertain. The CDR3 loop spans 15 amino acids. Trimming stripped 2 bases from V and 1 base from J, with 9 bases between. CDR1 is MNHEY and CDR2 is SVGAGI in the germline V gene. The CDR3 here is CASSYGRSSNQPQHF. The CDR3 DNA reads as TGTGCCAGCAGTTACGGGCGAAGCAGCAATCAGCCCCAGCATTTT.

This clone has a single count. This chain links TRBV4-3 with TRBJ2-5; D gene unclear. CDR1 is LGHNA, CDR2 YSLEER, per germline. Trimming shortened V by 0 bases and J by 2 bases, and 19 bases separated the two germline ends. The CDR3 consists of 18 residues. CDR3 protein: CASSQDGRVPSRQETQYF. DNA for the CDR3: TGCGCCAGCAGCCAAGATGGGCGCGTCCCCTCAAGGCAAGAGACCCAGTACTTC.

The chain recombines TRBV21-1 with TRBJ1-2. TRBV21-1 is a pseudogene. The CDR3 is made up of 14 amino acids. The CDR3 loop reads CASSKAGGDYGYTF. CDR3 nucleotide sequence: TGTGCCAGCAGCAAAGCTGGAGGGGACTATGGCTACACCTTC.

The chain has TRBV28 and TRBJ2-2; 8 bases align to TRBD1. With 3 bases clipped from V and 3 bases from J, the junction kept 3 bases outside the gene matches. Looked up from germline, CDR1 is MDHEN and CDR2 is SYDVKM. The CDR3 totals 15 residues. As DNA, the CDR3 is TGTGCCAGCAGTTTGCCGACAGGGGACACCGGGGAGCTGTTTTTT. Its translation is CASSLPTGDTGELFF.

The chain is built from TRBV7-2 and TRBJ2-7; unclear D gene. Germline V CDR1 and CDR2: SGHTA, FQGNSA. The CDR3 has 13 residues. V was pared by 0 bases and J by 6 bases, with 9 bases between. Written as DNA, the CDR3 is TGTGCCAGCAGCTTAGCAAGTACGGGCGAGCAGTACTTC. Residues: CASSLASTGEQYF.

This chain connects TRBV7-2 to TRBJ1-2; D is possibly TRBD1 (6 bases). Trimming left V 0 bases short and J 5 bases short, with 13 bases between. The germline V gene encodes CDR1 SGHTA and CDR2 FQGNSA. The length of the CDR3 is 15 residues. The CDR3 loop is CASSLAGAHSYGYTF. CDR3 nucleotide sequence: TGTGCCAGCAGCTTAGCGGGGGCCCATAGTTATGGCTACACCTTC.

The chain carries TRBV9 and TRBJ1-1; no clear D gene. Germline V gene data show CDR1 as SGDLS and CDR2 as YYNGEE. The CDR3 runs 14 residues. V lost 4 bases, J lost 6 bases, and 16 bases lay in between. The CDR3 sequence: CASSPHLGVAEAFF. The DNA for the CDR3 is TGTGCCAGCAGCCCTCACTTGGGAGTTGCTGAAGCTTTCTTT.